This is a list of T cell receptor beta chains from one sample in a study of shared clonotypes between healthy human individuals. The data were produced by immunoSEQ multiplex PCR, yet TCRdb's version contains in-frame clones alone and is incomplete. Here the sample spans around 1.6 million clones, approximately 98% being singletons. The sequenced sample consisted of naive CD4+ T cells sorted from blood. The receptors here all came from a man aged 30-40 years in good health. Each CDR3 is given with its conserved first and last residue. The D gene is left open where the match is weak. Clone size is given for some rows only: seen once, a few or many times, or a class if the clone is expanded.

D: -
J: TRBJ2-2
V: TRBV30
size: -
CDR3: CATGRGSVNTGELFF
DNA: TGTGCAACAGGCAGGGGTAGCGTTAACACCGGGGAGCTGTTTTTT

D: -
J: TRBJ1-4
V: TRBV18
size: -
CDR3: CASTPMVSNQNEKLFF
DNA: TGTGCCAGCACTCCGATGGTCAGCAATCAAAATGAAAAACTGTTTTTT

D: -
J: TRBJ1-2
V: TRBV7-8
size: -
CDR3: CASSLGQSENYGYTF
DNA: TGTGCCAGCAGCTTAGGACAGTCGGAAAACTATGGCTACACCTTC

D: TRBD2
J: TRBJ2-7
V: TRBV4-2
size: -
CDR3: CASSQFASGSSYEQYF
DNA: TGTGCCAGCAGCCAATTTGCGAGCGGGAGCTCCTACGAGCAGTACTTC

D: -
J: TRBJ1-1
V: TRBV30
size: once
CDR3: CAWSVLGARGVAFF
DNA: TGTGCCTGGAGTGTACTAGGGGCGAGGGGTGTAGCTTTCTTT

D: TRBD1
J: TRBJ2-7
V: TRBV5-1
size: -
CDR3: CASSHGTVLSYEQYF
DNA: TGCGCCAGCAGCCACGGGACAGTCCTTTCCTACGAGCAGTACTTC

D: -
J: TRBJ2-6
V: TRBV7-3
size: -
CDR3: CASSSQGFGANVLTF
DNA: TGTGCCAGCAGTTCACAGGGTTTTGGGGCCAACGTCCTGACTTTC

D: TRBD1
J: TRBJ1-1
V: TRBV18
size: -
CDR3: CASSPDRGTEAFF
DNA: TGTGCCAGCTCCCCGGACAGGGGGACTGAAGCTTTCTTT

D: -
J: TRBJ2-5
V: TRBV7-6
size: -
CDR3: CASSLRLGGQETQYF
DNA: TGTGCCAGCAGCTTACGTTTGGGGGGCCAAGAGACCCAGTACTTC

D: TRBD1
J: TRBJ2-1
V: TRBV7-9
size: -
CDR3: CASSPGTGTQHEQFF
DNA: TGTGCCAGCAGCCCAGGGACAGGGACTCAGCATGAGCAGTTCTTC

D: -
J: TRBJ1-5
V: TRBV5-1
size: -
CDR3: CASSSDGSYQPQHF
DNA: TGCGCCAGCAGCTCAGACGGTTCCTATCAGCCCCAGCATTTT

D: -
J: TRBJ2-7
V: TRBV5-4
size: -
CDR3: CASRGETASYEQYF
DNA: TGTGCCAGCAGAGGTGAGACGGCATCCTACGAGCAGTACTTC

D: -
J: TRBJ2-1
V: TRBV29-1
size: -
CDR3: CSGDRPPDGPGKEQFF
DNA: TGCAGCGGTGATCGTCCCCCGGACGGCCCTGGAAAAGAGCAGTTCTTC

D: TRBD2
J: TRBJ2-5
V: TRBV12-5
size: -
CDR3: CASGPPGRRRESGKQETQYF
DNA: TGTGCTAGTGGACCTCCCGGAAGACGGCGGGAGTCGGGGAAACAAGAGACCCAGTACTTC

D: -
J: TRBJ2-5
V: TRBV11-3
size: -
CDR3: CASSKGQGHRETQYF
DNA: TGTGCCAGCAGCAAGGGCCAAGGACATCGAGAGACCCAGTACTTC

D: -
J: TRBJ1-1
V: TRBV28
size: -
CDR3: CASSSLGPATHEAFF
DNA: TGTGCCAGCAGCTCCTTGGGCCCCGCTACCCATGAAGCTTTCTTT

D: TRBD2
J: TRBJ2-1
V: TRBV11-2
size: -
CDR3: CASSFLAGAGNEQFF
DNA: TGTGCCAGCAGCTTCCTAGCGGGAGCAGGAAATGAGCAGTTCTTC

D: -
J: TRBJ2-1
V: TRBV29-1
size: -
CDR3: CSVNTRDSVVNEQFF
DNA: TGCAGCGTCAATACCCGGGACTCTGTGGTCAATGAGCAGTTCTTC

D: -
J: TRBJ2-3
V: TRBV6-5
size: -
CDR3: CASSYSRTTDTQYF
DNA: TGTGCCAGCAGTTACTCTCGGACTACAGATACGCAGTATTTT

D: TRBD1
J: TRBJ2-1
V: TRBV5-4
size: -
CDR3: CASSLGGTGNYNEQFF
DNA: TGTGCCAGCAGCTTGGGAGGGACAGGGAACTACAATGAGCAGTTCTTC

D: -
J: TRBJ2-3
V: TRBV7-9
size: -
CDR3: CASGTSSADTQYF
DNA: TGTGCCAGCGGAACTAGCAGCGCAGATACGCAGTATTTT

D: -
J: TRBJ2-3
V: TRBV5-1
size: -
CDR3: CASSLGADTQYF
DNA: TGCGCCAGCAGCTTGGGGGCAGATACGCAGTATTTT

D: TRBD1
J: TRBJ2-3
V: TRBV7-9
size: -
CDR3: CASSLGTGFTDTQYF
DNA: TGTGCCAGCAGCTTAGGGACAGGGTTCACAGATACGCAGTATTTT

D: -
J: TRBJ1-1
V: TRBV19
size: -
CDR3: CASSRLDNSELAFF
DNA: TGTGCCAGTAGCCGATTGGATAACTCAGAGTTGGCTTTCTTT

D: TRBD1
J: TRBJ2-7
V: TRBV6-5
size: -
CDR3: CASSYSTGDTYEQYF
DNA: TGTGCCAGCAGTTACTCGACAGGGGATACCTACGAGCAGTACTTC

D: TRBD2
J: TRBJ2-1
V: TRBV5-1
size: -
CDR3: CASSLVLAGLYNEQFF
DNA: TGCGCCAGCAGCTTGGTTCTAGCGGGACTCTACAATGAGCAGTTCTTC

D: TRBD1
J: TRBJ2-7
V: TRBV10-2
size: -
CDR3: CASSENDRVVCEQYF
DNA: TGCGCCAGCAGTGAGAACGACAGGGTGGTCTGCGAGCAGTACTTC

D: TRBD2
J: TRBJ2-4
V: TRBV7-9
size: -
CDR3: CASSSVFGLVGKNIQYF
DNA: TGTGCCAGCAGCTCAGTTTTCGGACTAGTTGGTAAAAACATTCAGTACTTC

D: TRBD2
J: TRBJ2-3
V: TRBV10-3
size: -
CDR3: CAISGGLAGSTDTQYF
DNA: TGTGCCATCAGTGGCGGACTAGCGGGCAGCACAGATACGCAGTATTTT

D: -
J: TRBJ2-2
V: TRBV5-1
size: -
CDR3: CASSPGGGPRELFF
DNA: TGCGCCAGCAGCCCAGGTGGGGGTCCCCGGGAGCTGTTTTTT

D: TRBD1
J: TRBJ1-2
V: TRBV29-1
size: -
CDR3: CSVGQGEGYTF
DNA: TGCAGCGTCGGACAGGGCGAAGGCTACACCTTC

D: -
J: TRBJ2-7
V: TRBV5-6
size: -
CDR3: CASSAPYRLSEQYF
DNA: TGTGCCAGCAGCGCCCCCTATAGGTTGAGCGAGCAGTACTTC

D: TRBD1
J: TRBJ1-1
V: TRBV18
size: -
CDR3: CASSPTRGQGGLAFF
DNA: TGTGCCAGCTCACCCACAAGGGGACAGGGTGGTTTGGCTTTCTTT

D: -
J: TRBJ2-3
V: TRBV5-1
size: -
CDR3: CASANRVFKVDTQYF
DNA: TGCGCCAGCGCTAACAGGGTCTTTAAGGTAGATACGCAGTATTTT

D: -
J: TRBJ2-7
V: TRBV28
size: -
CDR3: CASSLSGYEQYF
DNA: TGTGCCAGCAGTTTATCCGGATACGAGCAGTACTTC

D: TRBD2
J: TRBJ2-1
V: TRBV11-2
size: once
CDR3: CASGLAGVPNEQFF
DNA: TGTGCCAGCGGACTAGCGGGAGTCCCGAATGAGCAGTTCTTC

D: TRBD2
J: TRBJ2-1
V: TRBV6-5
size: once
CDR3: CASSQPGLEHNEQFF
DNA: TGTGCCAGCAGTCAACCGGGACTAGAACACAATGAGCAGTTCTTC

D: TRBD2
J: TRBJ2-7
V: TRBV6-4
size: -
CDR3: CASSPSGTRFEQYF
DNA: TGTGCCAGCAGTCCTAGCGGGACTAGGTTTGAGCAGTACTTC

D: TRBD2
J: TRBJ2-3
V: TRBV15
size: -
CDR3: CATRASGSTDTQYF
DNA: TGTGCCACCAGGGCTAGCGGGAGCACAGATACGCAGTATTTT

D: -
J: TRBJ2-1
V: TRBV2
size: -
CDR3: CASFGSSYNEQFF
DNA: TGTGCCAGCTTCGGAAGCTCCTACAATGAGCAGTTCTTC